Presented here are 30 T cell receptor beta chains from one specimen sequenced in a study of T cell changes during pregnancy in multiple sclerosis. Sequenced by immunoSEQ multiplex PCR; TCRdb stores in-frame clones only, minus some. The sample includes about 67,000 clones, about nine tenths of them seen just once. The material sequenced was peripheral blood, taken in the third trimester of pregnancy. Receptors were obtained from a female donor with multiple sclerosis, enrolled in a pregnancy study.

The CDR3 DNA sequence: TGTGCCAGCAGTGAGGACGTAACAGGGAGCACAGATACGCAGTATTTT. It encodes CASSEDVTGSTDTQYF. This rearrangement joins TRBV2 to TRBJ2-3, with D possibly matching TRBD1 (6 bases). The CDR3 loop spans 16 amino acids. Germline CDR1 reads SNHLY; CDR2 reads FYNNEI. The ends were cut back, 3 bases at V and 0 bases at J, with 13 bases in the middle.

The chain recombines TRBV7-3 with TRBJ2-3; TRBD2 agrees at 10 bases. The CDR3 spans 15 residues. V dropped 4 bases and J dropped 1; count of bases not matched to a gene: 2. CDR1 and CDR2 from the germline V gene are SGHTA and FQGTGA. DNA of the CDR3: TGTGCCAGCAGCTCAACTAGCGGGGGCACAGATACGCAGTATTTT. Amino acids: CASSSTSGGTDTQYF.

This clone was detected only once. V gene TRBV11-2 combines with J gene TRBJ2-5, with 9 positions matching TRBD2. J lost 5 bases, V lost 1 base, and 14 bases had no gene match. The CDR3 is 18 residues long. The V gene's germline CDR1 is SGHAT and CDR2 FQNNGV. The CDR3 DNA reads as TGTGCCAGCAGCTTAGCCCACCCAGGGGCGGGGGGGCGGGAGACCCAGTACTTC. Its protein product is CASSLAHPGAGGRETQYF.

The gene calls are TRBV27 and TRBJ2-3, with D tentatively TRBD2 (6 bases). V was clipped by 7 bases and J by 6 bases, with 14 bases between them. The CDR3 runs to 13 residues. Germline CDR1 MNHEY, CDR2 SMNVEV (reference sequence). The CDR3 loop is CASTGGLWDTQYF. The CDR3 DNA reads TGTGCCAGCACCGGGGGTCTCTGGGATACGCAGTATTTT.

The chain is built from TRBV5-1 and TRBJ2-3; 13 bases map to TRBD2. J was trimmed by 8 bases and V by 4 bases; bases with no gene match: 10. Looked up from germline, CDR1 is SGHRS and CDR2 is YFSETQ. The CDR3 covers 16 residues. The CDR3 region has the DNA TGCGCCAGCAGCCTATGGACTAGCGGGGGCACGGGTACGCAGTATTTT. Translating it yields CASSLWTSGGTGTQYF.

The CDR3 protein is CAWSVPPQGSGYEQYF. The CDR3 nucleotides are TGTGCCTGGAGTGTACCGCCACAGGGATCGGGCTACGAGCAGTACTTC. This chain links TRBV30 with TRBJ2-7, with D possibly matching TRBD1 (6 bases). The CDR3 is 16 amino acids. V gave up 0 bases and J gave up 3 bases, with 18 bases separating them. In germline, CDR1 is GTSNPN, CDR2 SVGIG (reference sequence).

This sequence joins TRBV2 and TRBJ1-1; TRBD1 agrees at 7 bases. With 6 bases clipped from V and 6 bases from J, the junction kept 7 bases outside the gene matches. There are 13 residues in the CDR3. The germline CDR1 and CDR2 sequences are SNHLY and FYNNEI. The CDR3 here is CASRAEGAAEAFF. CDR3 in DNA: TGTGCCAGCAGAGCAGAGGGGGCAGCTGAAGCTTTCTTT.

The table lists this clone with a count of one. The rearrangement uses TRBV21-1 and TRBJ2-7; TRBD1 is taken as the D call from the table, unchecked against the DNA. TRBV21-1 is designated a pseudogene. The CDR3 is made up of 15 amino acids. CDR3 in amino acids: CASPGGRGVINEQYF. The CDR3 bases are TGTGCCAGTCCAGGGGGCCGTGGGGTGATCAACGAGCAGTACTTC.

This chain links TRBV4-1 with TRBJ2-7; 8 bases match TRBD2. The length of the CDR3 is 18 residues. J gave up 2 bases and V 0 bases, and 12 bases lay outside the gene matches. Germline V gene sequence: CDR1 MGHRA, CDR2 YSYEKL. CDR3 amino acids: CASSQEGPTLAGAYEQYF. The DNA of the CDR3 is TGCGCCAGCAGCCAAGAAGGGCCAACTCTAGCGGGCGCCTACGAGCAGTACTTC.

V and J are TRBV12-5 and TRBJ2-6; 7 bases are shared with TRBD1. CDR3 length: 17 amino acids. The V and J ends lost 6 bases and 2 bases, in that order; junction bases with no gene match: 10. CDR1 and CDR2 (germline): LGHNT, FRNRAP. The chain's CDR3 is CASGLGATGAGANVLTF. In nucleotides, the CDR3 is TGTGCTAGTGGCCTGGGCGCAACAGGGGCTGGGGCCAACGTCCTGACTTTC.

This chain connects TRBV7-9 to TRBJ2-1, with D hard to call. The CDR3 is made up of 14 amino acids. V lost 4 bases, J lost 3 bases, and 10 bases lay in between. Germline-derived CDR1 and CDR2 are SEHNR and FQNEAQ (reference sequence). The CDR3 nucleotides read TGTGCCAGCAGCTCGCAGTCGGGCTACAATGAGCAGTTCTTC. Translating it yields CASSSQSGYNEQFF. The whole variable domain, remainder taken from reference TRBV7-9 and TRBJ2-1, is DTGVSQNPRHKITKRGQNVTFRCDPISEHNRLYWYRQTLGQGPEFLTYFQNEAQLEKSRLLSDRFSAERPKGSFSTLEIQRTEQGDSAMYLCASSSQSGYNEQFFGPGTRLTVL.

V gene TRBV10-3 combines with J gene TRBJ2-3; 7 bases line up with TRBD1. There are 16 residues in the CDR3. J was trimmed by 4 bases and V by 3 bases; bases with no gene match: 10. CDR1 is ENHRY, CDR2 SYGVKD, per germline. For the CDR3, the DNA is TGTGCCATCAGTGACCCGGGTGCAGGGGGTCCAGATACGCAGTATTTT. Its protein product is CAISDPGAGGPDTQYF.

The gene calls are TRBV4-3 and TRBJ1-6; D ambiguous. Looked up from germline, CDR1 is LGHNA and CDR2 is YSLEER. The CDR3 extends over 16 amino acids. With 2 bases removed from V and 0 bases from J, the gap between germline ends came to 8 bases. The CDR3 loop reads CASSQLRSSYNSPLHF. CDR3 DNA sequence: TGCGCCAGCAGCCAATTAAGGAGCTCCTATAATTCACCCCTCCACTTT.

The chain carries TRBV7-9 and TRBJ2-5; D ambiguous. The CDR3 covers 11 residues. V gave up 3 bases and J gave up 5 bases, with 4 bases separating them. Germline V gene data show CDR1 as SEHNR and CDR2 as FQNEAQ (reference sequence). The CDR3 loop reads CASSFLETQYF. For the CDR3, the DNA is TGTGCCAGCAGCTTTCTTGAGACCCAGTACTTC.

This chain's CDR3 is CASSDTRQGASEKLFF. In nucleotides, the CDR3 is TGTGCCAGCAGTGATACCCGACAGGGGGCAAGTGAAAAACTGTTTTTT. V and J are TRBV25-1 and TRBJ1-4; 10 nucleotides align to TRBD1. The V gene end was trimmed by 3 bases and the J gene end by 7 bases; junction bases not matched to a gene: 8. Germline V gene lookup returns CDR1 MGHDK and CDR2 SYGVNS. This CDR3 has 16 residues.

The CDR3: CASSLSRTGTYEQYF. The CDR3 bases are TGCGCCAGCAGCTTGTCCCGGACAGGGACCTACGAGCAGTACTTC. The rearrangement links TRBV5-1 to TRBJ2-7, with TRBD1 matching over 8 bases. CDR3 length: 15 amino acids. J gave up 2 bases and V 1 base, and 5 bases lay outside the gene matches. Per the germline V gene, CDR1 is SGHRS and CDR2 is YFSETQ.

CDR3 sequence (DNA): TGTGCCAGCAGTGGTTTTGGACTAGGGGGCACAGATACGCAGTATTTT. Its protein product is CASSGFGLGGTDTQYF. The chain has TRBV2 and TRBJ2-3; 7 bases are shared with TRBD2. Germline V gene sequence: CDR1 SNHLY, CDR2 FYNNEI. Germline trimming cut 4 bases from V and 1 base from J; bases unmatched to any gene: 8. The CDR3 length is 16 residues.

The chain carries TRBV2 and TRBJ1-2, with TRBD1 matching over 7 bases. The CDR3 has 13 residues. Germline CDR1 and CDR2: SNHLY and FYNNEI. Unmatched junction bases numbered 5, after V lost 6 bases and J lost 4 bases. The CDR3 spells CASRGTGAYGYTF. The CDR3 nucleotides read TGTGCCAGCAGGGGAACAGGGGCCTATGGCTACACCTTC.

This clone was seen just once. This chain joins TRBV23-1 and TRBJ2-1; TRBD1 matches at 9 bases. TRBV23-1 is an ORF, and what it does is uncertain. The ends lost 3 bases at V and 8 bases at J; junction bases unmatched: 8. CDR3 length: 15 residues. The CDR3 nucleotides read TGCGCCAGCAGTCAGCCGGGACAGGGAATCCATGAGCAGTTCTTC. It encodes CASSQPGQGIHEQFF.

This chain links TRBV27 with TRBJ1-5; D is possibly TRBD1 (6 bases). The V gene lost 6 bases and the J gene lost 5 bases, with 14 bases spanning the gap. The CDR3 sequence is 14 residues long. Per the germline V gene, CDR1 is MNHEY and CDR2 is SMNVEV (reference sequence). CDR3 DNA sequence: TGTGCCAGCAGCGACAGGAGGTACCATCAGCCCCAGCATTTT. Translated: CASSDRRYHQPQHF.

Only a few counts were recorded for this clone. The rearrangement joins TRBV30 to TRBJ1-1; 8 nucleotides align to TRBD1. CDR1 GTSNPN and CDR2 SVGIG come from the germline V gene (reference sequence). This CDR3 comprises 13 residues. V was pared by 2 bases and J by 11 bases, with 10 bases of the junction left unmatched. DNA for the CDR3: TGTGCCTGGAGTACATGGACAGGGTTAGACGCTTTCTTT. Its protein product is CAWSTWTGLDAFF.

A single count supports this clone. The chain uses TRBV4-3 and TRBJ2-7, with D unclear. In germline, CDR1 is LGHNA, CDR2 YSLEER. Trimming left V 1 base short and J 0 bases short, with 22 bases between. The CDR3 contains 19 residues. As DNA, the CDR3 is TGCGCCAGCAGCCAAGCAATAAACCCCAAGTTGGTTAGCTCCTACGAGCAGTACTTC. This translates into CASSQAINPKLVSSYEQYF.

The V gene is TRBV5-4, the J gene TRBJ2-1; no definite D call. The CDR3 extends over 12 amino acids. V lost 4 bases and J lost 9, with 11 bases in between. CDR1 is SGHNT, CDR2 YYREEE, per germline (reference sequence). The CDR3 nucleotides read TGTGCCAGCAGCCTACCGTTGAGTGAGCAGTTCTTC. It specifies CASSLPLSEQFF.

J is TRBJ2-4 and V is TRBV5-1, with TRBD1 matching over 9 bases. The CDR3 covers 13 residues. Germline CDR1 reads SGHRS; CDR2 reads YFSETQ. V lost 0 bases, J lost 8 bases, and 0 bases stayed unmatched. Here the CDR3 reads CASSLGDRDIQYF. The DNA for the CDR3 is TGCGCCAGCAGCTTGGGGGACAGGGACATTCAGTACTTC.

This clone occurred once. The CDR3 bases are TGTGCCAGCAGCCGTTGGGACAGGGGGCTATCTGGGGCCAACGTCCTGACTTTC. It specifies CASSRWDRGLSGANVLTF. The V gene is TRBV5-8, the J gene TRBJ2-6; 12 bases map to TRBD1. The junction had 6 bases not matched to a gene; V was cut back by 4 bases and J by 1 base. The CDR3 totals 18 residues. CDR1 SGHTS and CDR2 YDEGEE come from the germline V gene.

The chain links TRBV7-6 to TRBJ2-7, with 8 bases identical to TRBD1. In germline, CDR1 is SGHVS, CDR2 FNYEAQ. V lost 4 bases and J lost 3; bases outside the gene matches: 8. The CDR3 runs to 15 residues. DNA for the CDR3: TGTGCCAGCAGCTCCTTGACAGGGGCAGTCTACGAGCAGTACTTC. Its translation: CASSSLTGAVYEQYF.

The chain recombines TRBV5-4 with TRBJ1-3, with 11 bases that match TRBD1. This CDR3 has 16 residues. Germline assignment: CDR1 SGHNT and CDR2 YYREEE (reference sequence). V gave up 4 bases and J gave up 3 bases; unmatched junction bases: 6. CDR3 residues: CASSVGDRGIGNTIYF. For the CDR3, the DNA is TGTGCCAGCAGCGTGGGGGACAGGGGGATTGGAAACACCATATATTTT.

Note on this clone: This same CDR3 is encoded by further DNA sequences in the sample. The chain combines TRBV28 with TRBJ1-5, with D uncertain. The CDR3 consists of 13 residues. Germline lookup yields CDR1 MDHEN and CDR2 SYDVKM. The V end was cut by 5 bases, the J end by 2 bases, with 7 bases between. The CDR3 region is CASSPPGNQPQHF. Written as DNA, the CDR3 is TGTGCCAGCAGTCCCCCGGGCAATCAGCCCCAGCATTTT.

The V gene is TRBV6-4, the J gene TRBJ2-1; TRBD1 aligns across 9 bases. This CDR3 has 16 residues. CDR1 and CDR2 from the germline V gene are MRHNA and SNTAGT. Trimming at V came to 5 bases and at J to 1 base, leaving 6 bases not matched to a gene. CDR3 region: CASSPRGTGSYNEQFF. In nucleotides, the CDR3 is TGTGCCAGCAGTCCCCGGGGGACAGGGTCCTACAATGAGCAGTTCTTC.

The CDR3 DNA reads TGTGCCAGCGAACCGGGACAGGGGGGACAAGAGACCCAGTACTTC. Translating it yields CASEPGQGGQETQYF. The chain employs TRBV6-5 and TRBJ2-5; TRBD1 matches 11 bases. V was pared by 8 bases and J by 2 bases, with 7 bases of the junction left unmatched. Germline lookup yields CDR1 MNHEY and CDR2 SVGAGI. This CDR3 comprises 15 residues.